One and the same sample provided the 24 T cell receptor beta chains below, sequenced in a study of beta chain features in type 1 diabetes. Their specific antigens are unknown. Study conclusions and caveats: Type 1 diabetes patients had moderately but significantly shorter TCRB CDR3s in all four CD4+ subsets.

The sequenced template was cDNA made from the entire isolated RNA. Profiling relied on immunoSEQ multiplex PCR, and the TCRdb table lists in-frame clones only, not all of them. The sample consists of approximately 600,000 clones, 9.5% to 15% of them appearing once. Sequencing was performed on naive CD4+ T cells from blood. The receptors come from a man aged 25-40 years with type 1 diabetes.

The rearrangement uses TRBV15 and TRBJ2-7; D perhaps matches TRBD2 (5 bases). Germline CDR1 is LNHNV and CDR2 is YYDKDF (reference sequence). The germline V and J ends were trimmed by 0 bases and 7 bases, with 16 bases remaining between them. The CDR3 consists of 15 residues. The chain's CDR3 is CATSRDEDYSREQYF. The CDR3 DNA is TGTGCCACCAGCAGAGATGAAGACTACTCCAGGGAGCAGTACTTC. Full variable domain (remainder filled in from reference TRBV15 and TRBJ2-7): DAMVIQNPRYQVTQFGKPVTLSCSQTLNHNVMYWYQQKSSQAPKLLFHYYDKDFNNEADTPDNFQSRRPNTSFCFLDIRSPGLGDTAMYLCATSRDEDYSREQYFGPGTRLTVT.

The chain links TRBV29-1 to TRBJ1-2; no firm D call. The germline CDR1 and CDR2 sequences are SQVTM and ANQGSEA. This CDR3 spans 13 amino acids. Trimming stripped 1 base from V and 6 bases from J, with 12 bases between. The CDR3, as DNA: TGCAGCGTTGAAGGACAAAAAGGCAATGGCTACACCTTC. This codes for CSVEGQKGNGYTF. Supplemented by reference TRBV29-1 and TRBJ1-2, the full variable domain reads SAVISQKPSRDICQRGTSLTIQCQVDSQVTMMFWYRQQPGQSLTLIATANQGSEATYESGFVIDKFPISRPNLTFSTLTVSNMSPEDSSIYLCSVEGQKGNGYTFGSGTRLTVV.

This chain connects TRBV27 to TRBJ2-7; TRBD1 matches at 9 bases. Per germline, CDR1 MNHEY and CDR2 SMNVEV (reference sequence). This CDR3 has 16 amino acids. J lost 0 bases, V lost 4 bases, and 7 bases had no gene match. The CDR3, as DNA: TGTGCCAGCAGTTCAAGGGACAGGGCCCACTCCTACGAGCAGTACTTC. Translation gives CASSSRDRAHSYEQYF.

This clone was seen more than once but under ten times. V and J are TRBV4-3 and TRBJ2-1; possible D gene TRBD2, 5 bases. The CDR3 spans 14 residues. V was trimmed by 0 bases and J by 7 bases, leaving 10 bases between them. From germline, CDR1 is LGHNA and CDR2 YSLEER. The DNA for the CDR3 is TGCGCCAGCAGCCAAGATCTCCGGGGAAATGAGCAGTTCTTC. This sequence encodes CASSQDLRGNEQFF.

CDR3 sequence: CASSSRLAVNTIYF. In DNA form, the CDR3 reads TGTGCCAGCAGCTCCAGACTCGCTGTAAACACCATATATTTT. This chain connects TRBV11-2 to TRBJ1-3, with D uncertain. Trimming pared 4 bases from V and 6 bases from J, leaving 13 bases between. This CDR3 comprises 14 residues. Germline CDR1 and CDR2: SGHAT and FQNNGV.

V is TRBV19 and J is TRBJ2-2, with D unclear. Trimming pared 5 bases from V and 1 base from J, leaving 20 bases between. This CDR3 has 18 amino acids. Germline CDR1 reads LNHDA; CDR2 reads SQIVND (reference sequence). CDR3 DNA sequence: TGTGCCAGTAGTTTCCTAGACGCCAGGCCAGGGAACACCGGGGAGCTGTTTTTT. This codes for CASSFLDARPGNTGELFF. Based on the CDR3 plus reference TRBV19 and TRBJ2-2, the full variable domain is DGGITQSPKYLFRKEGQNVTLSCEQNLNHDAMYWYRQDPGQGLRLIYYSQIVNDFQKGDIAEGYSVSREKKESFPLTVTSAQKNPTAFYLCASSFLDARPGNTGELFFGEGSRLTVL.

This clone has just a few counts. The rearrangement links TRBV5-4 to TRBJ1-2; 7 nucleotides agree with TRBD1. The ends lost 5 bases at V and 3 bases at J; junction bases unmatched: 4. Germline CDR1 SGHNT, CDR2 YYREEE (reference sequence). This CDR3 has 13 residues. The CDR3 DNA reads TGTGCCAGCAGTCCTGACAGGGACTATGGCTACACCTTC. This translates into CASSPDRDYGYTF. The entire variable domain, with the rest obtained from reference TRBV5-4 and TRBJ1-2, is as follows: ETGVTQSPTHLIKTRGQQVTLRCSSQSGHNTVSWYQQALGQGPQFIFQYYREEENGRGNFPPRFSGLQFPNYSSELNVNALELDDSALYLCASSPDRDYGYTFGSGTRLTVV.

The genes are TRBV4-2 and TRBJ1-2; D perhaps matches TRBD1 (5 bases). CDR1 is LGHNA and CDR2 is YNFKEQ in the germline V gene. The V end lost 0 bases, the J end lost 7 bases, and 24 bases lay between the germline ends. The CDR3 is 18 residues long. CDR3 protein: CASSQDPGILSGRRGYTF. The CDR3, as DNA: TGTGCCAGCAGCCAAGATCCGGGAATCCTTTCAGGGCGACGTGGCTACACCTTC.

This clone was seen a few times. The CDR3 DNA reads as TGCAGCGTTGACTCCAGGGACAGGGTGAATGAGCAGTTCTTC. Translating it yields CSVDSRDRVNEQFF. The chain carries TRBV29-1 and TRBJ2-1; 9 bases are shared with TRBD1. J gave up 7 bases and V 3 bases, and 7 bases lay outside the gene matches. The CDR3 has 14 amino acids. Germline CDR1 SQVTM, CDR2 ANQGSEA.

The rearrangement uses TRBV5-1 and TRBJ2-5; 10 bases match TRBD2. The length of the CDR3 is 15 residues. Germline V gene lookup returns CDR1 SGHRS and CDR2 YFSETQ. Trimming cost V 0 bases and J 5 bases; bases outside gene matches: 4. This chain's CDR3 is CASSLDSGGIETQYF. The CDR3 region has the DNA TGCGCCAGCAGCTTGGATAGCGGGGGGATCGAGACCCAGTACTTC.

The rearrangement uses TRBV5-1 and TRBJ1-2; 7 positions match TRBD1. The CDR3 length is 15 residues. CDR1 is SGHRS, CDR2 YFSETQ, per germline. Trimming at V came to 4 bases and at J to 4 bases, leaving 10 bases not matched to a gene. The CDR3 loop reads CASSLGQATPYGYTF. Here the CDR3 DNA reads TGCGCCAGCAGCCTCGGACAGGCTACGCCCTATGGCTACACCTTC.

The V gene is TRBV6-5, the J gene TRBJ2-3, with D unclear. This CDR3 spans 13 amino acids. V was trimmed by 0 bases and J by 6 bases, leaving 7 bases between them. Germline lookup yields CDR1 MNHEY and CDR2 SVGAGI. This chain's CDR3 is CASSYSKGDTQYF. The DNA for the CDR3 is TGTGCCAGCAGTTACTCGAAAGGGGATACGCAGTATTTT.

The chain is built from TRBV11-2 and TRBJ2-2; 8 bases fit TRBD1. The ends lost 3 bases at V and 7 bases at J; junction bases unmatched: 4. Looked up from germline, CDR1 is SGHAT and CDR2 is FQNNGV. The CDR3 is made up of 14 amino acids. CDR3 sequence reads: CASSFDRGDGELFF. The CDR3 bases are TGTGCCAGCAGCTTCGACAGGGGTGACGGGGAGCTGTTTTTT.

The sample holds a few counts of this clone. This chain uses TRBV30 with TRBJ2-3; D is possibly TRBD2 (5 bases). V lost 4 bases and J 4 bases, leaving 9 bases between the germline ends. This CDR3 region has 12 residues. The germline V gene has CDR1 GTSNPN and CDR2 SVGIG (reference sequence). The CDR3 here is CAWTAGADTQYF. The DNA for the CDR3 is TGTGCCTGGACGGCCGGGGCAGATACGCAGTATTTT.

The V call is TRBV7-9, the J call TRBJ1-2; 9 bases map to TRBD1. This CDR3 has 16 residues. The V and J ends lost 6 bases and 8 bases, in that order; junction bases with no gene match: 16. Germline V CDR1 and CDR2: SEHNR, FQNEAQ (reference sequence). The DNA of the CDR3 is TGTGCCAGCAGTTTAAAGGAGGGGACAGGGTTTACGGGCTACACCTTC. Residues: CASSLKEGTGFTGYTF.

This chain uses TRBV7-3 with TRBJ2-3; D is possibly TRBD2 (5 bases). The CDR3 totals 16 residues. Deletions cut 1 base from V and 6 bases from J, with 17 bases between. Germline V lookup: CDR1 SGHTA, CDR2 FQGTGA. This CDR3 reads CASSLSSGNSADTQYF. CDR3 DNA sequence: TGTGCCAGCAGCTTAAGTTCGGGGAACAGCGCGGATACGCAGTATTTT.

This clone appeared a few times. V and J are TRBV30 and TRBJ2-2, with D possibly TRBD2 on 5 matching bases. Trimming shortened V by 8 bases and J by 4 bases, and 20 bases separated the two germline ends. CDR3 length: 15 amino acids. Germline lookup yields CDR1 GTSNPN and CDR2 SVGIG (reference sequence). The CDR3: CAAPPGIAATGELFF. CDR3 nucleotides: TGTGCCGCACCACCGGGAATAGCCGCCACCGGGGAGCTGTTTTTT. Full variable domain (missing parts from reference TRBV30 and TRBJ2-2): SQTIHQWPATLVQPVGSPLSLECTVEGTSNPNLYWYRQAAGRGLQLLFYSVGIGQISSEVPQNLSASRPQDRQFILSSKKLLLSDSGFYLCAAPPGIAATGELFFGEGSRLTVL.

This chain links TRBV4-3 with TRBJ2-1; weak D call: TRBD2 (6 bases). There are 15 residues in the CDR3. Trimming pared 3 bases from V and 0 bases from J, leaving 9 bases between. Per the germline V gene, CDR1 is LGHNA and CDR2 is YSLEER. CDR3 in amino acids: CASSHTGGSYNEQFF. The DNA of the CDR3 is TGCGCCAGCAGCCACACCGGGGGCTCCTACAATGAGCAGTTCTTC.

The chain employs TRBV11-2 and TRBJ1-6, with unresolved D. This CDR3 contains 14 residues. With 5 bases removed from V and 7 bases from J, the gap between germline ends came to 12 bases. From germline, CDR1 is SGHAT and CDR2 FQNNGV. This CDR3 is CASSPEGPNSPLHF. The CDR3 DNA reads TGTGCCAGCAGCCCCGAGGGCCCAAATTCACCCCTCCACTTT.

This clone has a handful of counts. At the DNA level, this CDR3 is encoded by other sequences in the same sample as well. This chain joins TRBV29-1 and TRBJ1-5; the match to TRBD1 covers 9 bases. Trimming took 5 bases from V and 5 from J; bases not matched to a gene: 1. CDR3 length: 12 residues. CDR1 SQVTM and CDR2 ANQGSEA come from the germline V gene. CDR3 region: CSVRQGDQPQHF. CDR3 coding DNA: TGCAGCGTTCGACAGGGGGATCAGCCCCAGCATTTT.

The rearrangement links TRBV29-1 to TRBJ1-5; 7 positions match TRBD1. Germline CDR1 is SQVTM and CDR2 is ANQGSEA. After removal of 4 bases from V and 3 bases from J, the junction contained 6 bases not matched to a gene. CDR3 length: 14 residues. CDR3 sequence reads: CSVGDQGVNQPQHF. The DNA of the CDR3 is TGCAGCGTTGGAGACCAGGGGGTCAATCAGCCCCAGCATTTT. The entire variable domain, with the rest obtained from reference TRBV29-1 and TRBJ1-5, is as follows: SAVISQKPSRDICQRGTSLTIQCQVDSQVTMMFWYRQQPGQSLTLIATANQGSEATYESGFVIDKFPISRPNLTFSTLTVSNMSPEDSSIYLCSVGDQGVNQPQHFGDGTRLSIL.

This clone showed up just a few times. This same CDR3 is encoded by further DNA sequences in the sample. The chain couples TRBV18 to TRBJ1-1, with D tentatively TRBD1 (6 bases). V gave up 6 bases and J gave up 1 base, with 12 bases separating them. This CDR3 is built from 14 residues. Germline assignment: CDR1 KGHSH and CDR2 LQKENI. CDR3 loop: CASSPRGGNTEAFF. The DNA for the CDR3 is TGTGCCAGCTCCCCCAGGGGCGGGAACACTGAAGCTTTCTTT.

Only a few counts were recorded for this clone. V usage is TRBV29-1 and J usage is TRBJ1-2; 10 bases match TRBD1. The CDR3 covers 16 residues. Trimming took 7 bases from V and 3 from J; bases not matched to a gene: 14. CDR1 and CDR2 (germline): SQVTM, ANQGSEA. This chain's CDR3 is CSARDRGRGIDYGYTF. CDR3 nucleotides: TGCAGCGCCCGAGACAGGGGGCGCGGGATTGACTATGGCTACACCTTC.

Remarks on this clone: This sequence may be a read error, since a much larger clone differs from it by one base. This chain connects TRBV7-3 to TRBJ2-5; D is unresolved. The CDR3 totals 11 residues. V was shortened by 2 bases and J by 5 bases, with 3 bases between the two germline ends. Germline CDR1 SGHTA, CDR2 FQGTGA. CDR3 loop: CASSLAETQYF. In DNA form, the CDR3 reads TGTGCCAGCAGCTTAGCGGAGACCCAGTACTTC.